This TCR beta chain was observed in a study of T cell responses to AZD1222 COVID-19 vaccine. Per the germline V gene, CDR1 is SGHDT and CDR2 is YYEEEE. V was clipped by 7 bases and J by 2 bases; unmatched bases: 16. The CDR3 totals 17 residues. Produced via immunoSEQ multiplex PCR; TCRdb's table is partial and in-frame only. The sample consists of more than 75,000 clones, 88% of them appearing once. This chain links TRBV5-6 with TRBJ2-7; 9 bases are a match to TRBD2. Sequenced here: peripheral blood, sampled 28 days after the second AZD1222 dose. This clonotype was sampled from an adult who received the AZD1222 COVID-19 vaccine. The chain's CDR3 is CASHGGASGDIPYEQYF. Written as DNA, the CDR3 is TGTGCCAGCCATGGGGGGGCTAGCGGGGATATACCCTACGAGCAGTACTTC.